This entry is about one TCR beta chain. These data come from a study of control samples from healthy donors and cancer patients. CDR3 length equals 13 residues. Per the germline V gene, CDR1 is MNHEY and CDR2 is SVGAGI. The junction had 7 bases not matched to a gene; V was cut back by 8 bases and J by 9 bases. Using immunoSEQ multiplex PCR, the repertoire was profiled, and TCRdb retains in-frame clones only, with some absent. The repertoire holds about 150,000 clones, with more than 85% as singletons. The clonotype originates from a man in his fifties in good health. This sequence joins TRBV6-5 and TRBJ2-1, with TRBD2 matching over 10 bases. Material for sequencing was blood. CDR3 in DNA: TGTGCCAGCGAGCGGGAGGGCCTTGGTGAGCAGTTCTTC. Encoded protein: CASEREGLGEQFF.